This T cell receptor beta chain was identified during a study of T cells after yellow fever vaccination. The wider study: In the case of low-cell-number fractions, SMART-Seq v4 Ultra Low Input was used for preparation.

TCRdb redid the calling of the 5' RACE reads with MiXCR, one entry per CDR3 protein. The top ten clones hold 15% of a sample with about 630,000 distinct CDR3 sequences, approximately 13% of them seen once. Trimming removed 1 base at V and 3 bases at J, with 12 bases between. CDR1 is LGHDT and CDR2 is YNNKEL in the germline V gene (reference sequence). This CDR3 contains 16 residues. This clonotype was found a few times. The sample here was PBMCs, taken on the day of the yellow fever booster vaccination. The sequence was obtained from a man aged 30 to 45 who received the YFV17D yellow fever vaccine. V usage is TRBV3-1 and J usage is TRBJ2-2; D is unclear. The CDR3 reads CASSQGPGSDTGELFF. CDR3 in DNA: TGTGCCAGCAGCCAAGGACCCGGGTCTGACACCGGGGAGCTGTTTTTT.